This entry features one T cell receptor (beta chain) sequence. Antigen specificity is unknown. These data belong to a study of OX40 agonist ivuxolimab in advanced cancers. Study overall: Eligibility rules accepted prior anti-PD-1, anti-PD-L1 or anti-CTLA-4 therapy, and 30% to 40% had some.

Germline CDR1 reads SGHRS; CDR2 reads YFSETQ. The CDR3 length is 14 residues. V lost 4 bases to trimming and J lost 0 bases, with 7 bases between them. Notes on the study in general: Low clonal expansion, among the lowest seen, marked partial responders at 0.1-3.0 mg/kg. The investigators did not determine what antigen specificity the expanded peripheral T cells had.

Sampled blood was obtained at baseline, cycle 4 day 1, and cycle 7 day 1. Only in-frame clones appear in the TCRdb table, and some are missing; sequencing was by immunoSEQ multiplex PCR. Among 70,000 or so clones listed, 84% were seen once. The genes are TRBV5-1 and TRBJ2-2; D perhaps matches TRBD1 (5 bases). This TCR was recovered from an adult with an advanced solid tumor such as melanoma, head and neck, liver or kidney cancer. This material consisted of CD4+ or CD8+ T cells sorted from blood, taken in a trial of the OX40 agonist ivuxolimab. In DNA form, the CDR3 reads TGCGCCAGCAGCCTGACAGCGAACACCGGGGAGCTGTTTTTT. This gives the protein CASSLTANTGELFF.